The 15 T cell receptor beta chains given below trace back to one sample, sequenced in a study of Ad26.COV2.S vaccination and SARS-CoV-2 variants. Clones were read by immunoSEQ multiplex PCR, and TCRdb kept only the in-frame ones, dropping some. The repertoire includes around 450,000 clones, roughly nine tenths of them detected once, and about 1.5% sits in the top ten. The treatment is: roughly 20 received Ad26.COV2.S at low or high dose, single or two shots; five or six received placebo; per-sample allocation not given. Collection of samples fell on day 63 after the first vaccine or placebo injection. Sequenced material: peripheral blood, taken in a trial of Ad26.COV2.S vaccine versus placebo. Receptors were obtained from a person aged 18-65 years who received the Ad26.COV2.S COVID-19 vaccine or a placebo.

The rearrangement joins TRBV11-2 to TRBJ1-2; 7 nucleotides agree with TRBD1. In germline, CDR1 is SGHAT, CDR2 FQNNGV. The CDR3 sequence is 15 residues long. J gave up 8 bases and V 7 bases, and 16 bases lay outside the gene matches. CDR3 sequence: CASTRGTALRGGYTF. The CDR3 coding sequence is TGTGCCAGCACCCGCGGGACAGCCCTCAGGGGCGGCTACACCTTC.

The V gene is TRBV7-2, the J gene TRBJ1-1, with D perhaps matching TRBD1 (6 bases). Germline V CDR1 and CDR2: SGHTA, FQGNSA. The CDR3 runs to 17 residues. Trimming cost V 2 bases and J 1 base, with 17 bases left between them. CDR3: CASSLTPSGGGNTEAFF. CDR3 nucleotide sequence: TGTGCCAGCAGCTTAACACCCTCGGGGGGCGGGAACACTGAAGCTTTCTTT. Full variable domain (missing parts from reference TRBV7-2 and TRBJ1-1): GAGVSQSPSNKVTEKGKDVELRCDPISGHTALYWYRQSLGQGLEFLIYFQGNSAPDKSGLPSDRFSAERTGGSVSTLTIQRTQQEDSAVYLCASSLTPSGGGNTEAFFGQGTRLTVV.

This chain uses TRBV9 with TRBJ1-1; D might be TRBD1 (5 bases). The CDR3 totals 13 residues. From germline, CDR1 is SGDLS and CDR2 YYNGEE. V lost 0 bases to trimming and J lost 8 bases, with 11 bases between them. The CDR3, as DNA: TGTGCCAGCAGCGTAGAGGGGACTGGGGAAGCTTTCTTT. Its protein is CASSVEGTGEAFF. Full variable domain (remainder filled in from reference TRBV9 and TRBJ1-1): DSGVTQTPKHLITATGQRVTLRCSPRSGDLSVYWYQQSLDQGLQFLIQYYNGEERAKGNILERFSAQQFPDLHSELNLSSLELGDSALYFCASSVEGTGEAFFGQGTRLTVV.

The rearrangement uses TRBV7-9 and TRBJ1-3; 8 bases agree with TRBD1. The length of the CDR3 is 16 residues. Unmatched junction bases numbered 8, after V lost 5 bases and J lost 2 bases. Germline assignment: CDR1 SEHNR and CDR2 FQNEAQ (reference sequence). CDR3 region: CASSPNRGVAGNTIYF. The DNA for the CDR3 is TGTGCCAGCAGCCCAAACAGGGGGGTGGCTGGAAACACCATATATTTT.

The V call is TRBV4-2, the J call TRBJ2-7; 9 bases are a match to TRBD2. There are 14 residues in the CDR3. Germline trimming cut 4 bases from V and 1 base from J; bases unmatched to any gene: 2. From germline, CDR1 is LGHNA and CDR2 YNFKEQ. Here the CDR3 DNA reads TGTGCCAGCAGCCCTAGCGGGAAATCCTACGAGCAGTACTTC. It encodes CASSPSGKSYEQYF.

This clone was recorded once. V usage is TRBV4-1 and J usage is TRBJ2-1; TRBD2 agrees at 12 bases. The CDR3 covers 16 residues. J gave up 4 bases and V 2 bases, and 3 bases lay outside the gene matches. Germline lookup yields CDR1 MGHRA and CDR2 YSYEKL. CDR3 in amino acids: CASSQYGLAGYNEQFF. In DNA, the CDR3 is TGCGCCAGCAGCCAATACGGACTAGCGGGGTACAATGAGCAGTTCTTC.

The gene calls are TRBV7-8 and TRBJ1-1, with D unclear. V lost 5 bases to trimming and J lost 6 bases, with 10 bases between them. CDR1 and CDR2 (germline): SGHVS, FQNEAQ. CDR3 length: 12 residues. The CDR3 here is CASSRRFSEAFF. CDR3 coding DNA: TGTGCCAGCAGCAGGAGGTTTTCTGAAGCTTTCTTT. The entire variable domain, with the rest obtained from reference TRBV7-8 and TRBJ1-1, is as follows: GAGVSQSPRYKVAKRGQDVALRCDPISGHVSLFWYQQALGQGPEFLTYFQNEAQLDKSGLPSDRFFAERPEGSVSTLKIQRTQQEDSAVYLCASSRRFSEAFFGQGTRLTVV.

The chain is built from TRBV10-1 and TRBJ1-5, with TRBD1 identical over 7 bases. After removal of 3 bases from V and 6 bases from J, the junction contained 5 bases not matched to a gene. Germline CDR1 WNHNN, CDR2 SYGVQD (reference sequence). The CDR3 runs 14 residues. The CDR3 bases are TGCGCCAGCAGTGATGGGACAGTCGGTCAGCCCCAGCATTTT. Protein: CASSDGTVGQPQHF.

The CDR3 sequence is CASSIVAWYGYTF. For the CDR3, the DNA is TGTGCCAGTAGTATAGTCGCTTGGTATGGCTACACCTTC. The rearrangement uses TRBV19 and TRBJ1-2, with D unresolved. The CDR3 has 13 amino acids. The germline V gene encodes CDR1 LNHDA and CDR2 SQIVND (reference sequence). V gave up 1 base and J gave up 5 bases, with 8 bases separating them.

The rearrangement joins TRBV15 to TRBJ1-5; no clear D gene. Germline CDR1 LNHNV, CDR2 YYDKDF (reference sequence). Trimming removed 3 bases at V and 2 bases at J, with 11 bases between. The CDR3 covers 15 residues. The CDR3 reads CATSRAAGRNQPQHF. The CDR3 region has the DNA TGTGCCACCAGCAGGGCAGCAGGTCGCAATCAGCCCCAGCATTTT.

The chain uses TRBV7-8 and TRBJ2-1; a possible D gene is TRBD1 (9 bases). The CDR3 length is 19 residues. Germline CDR1 reads SGHVS; CDR2 reads FQNEAQ. Trimming removed 5 bases from V and 5 bases from J, with 28 bases in between. In DNA, the CDR3 is TGTGCCAGCAGCCAACTATCGGGGGGGGCACGGGACAGGGACAATGAGCAGTTCTTC. The encoded protein is CASSQLSGGARDRDNEQFF.

The J gene is TRBJ2-7, the V gene TRBV2; maybe TRBD1 (5 bases). This CDR3 has 13 amino acids. CDR1 SNHLY and CDR2 FYNNEI come from the germline V gene. The V end was cut by 6 bases, the J end by 2 bases, with 11 bases between. The CDR3 reads CASRDITPYEQYF. As DNA, the CDR3 is TGTGCCAGCAGGGACATTACTCCCTACGAGCAGTACTTC.

The J gene is TRBJ1-2, the V gene TRBV15, with D possibly being TRBD1 (6 bases). This CDR3 has 18 residues. The V end was cut by 1 base, the J end by 2 bases, with 20 bases between. Germline V gene data show CDR1 as LNHNV and CDR2 as YYDKDF (reference sequence). The CDR3 protein is CATSRGSGAGGMNYGYTF. CDR3 nucleotides: TGTGCCACCAGCAGAGGAAGTGGGGCTGGGGGCATGAACTATGGCTACACCTTC.

The chain joins TRBV29-1 to TRBJ1-1; 10 nucleotides match TRBD1. CDR3 length: 14 residues. Per the germline V gene, CDR1 is SQVTM and CDR2 is ANQGSEA. V shed 6 bases, J shed 5 bases, and the junction held 9 bases outside the gene matches. The CDR3 here is CSVWGQGMFTEAFF. The CDR3 DNA follows: TGCAGCGTCTGGGGACAGGGGATGTTTACTGAAGCTTTCTTT.

This clone has only a few counts. V usage is TRBV29-1 and J usage is TRBJ1-1; 10 bases fit TRBD1. The J segment lost 1 base and the V segment lost 7 bases, leaving 0 bases of the junction unmatched. The CDR3 is made up of 12 amino acids. In germline, CDR1 is SQVTM, CDR2 ANQGSEA. CDR3 sequence reads: CSGDRGNTEAFF. The CDR3 nucleotides are TGCAGCGGGGACAGGGGGAACACTGAAGCTTTCTTT.